A single T cell receptor (beta chain) is shown here with its context. The antigen remains undetermined. In the same sample, other DNA sequences code for this CDR3. Some 30,000 T cell genomes, or approximately 190 ng DNA, went into the sorted-subset replicate PCRs. Repertoires were generated with immunoSEQ multiplex PCR, while TCRdb's copy carries only in-frame clones and drops some. The sample lists 2 million to 2.5 million clones, just over 90% seen once, with 0.35% to 0.5% in the top ten. The data belong to a study of shared clonotypes between healthy human individuals. Study observations and caveats: The diversity represented, both genetic and in exposure history, was limited by few donors.

Per germline, CDR1 MDHEN and CDR2 SYDVKM. The length of the CDR3 is 13 residues. V was shortened by 5 bases and J by 1 base, with 9 bases between the two germline ends. The sequenced material came from naive CD4+ T cells from PBMCs. The subset here: CD45RA+ positively selected. The sequence came from a young man in good health. Some clones in this sample may be carry-over from other donors' samples. The genes are TRBV28 and TRBJ2-7; D may be TRBD1 (6 bases). The CDR3 spells CASSLTGSYEQYF. The CDR3 DNA is TGTGCCAGCAGTCTCACAGGGTCCTACGAGCAGTACTTC.